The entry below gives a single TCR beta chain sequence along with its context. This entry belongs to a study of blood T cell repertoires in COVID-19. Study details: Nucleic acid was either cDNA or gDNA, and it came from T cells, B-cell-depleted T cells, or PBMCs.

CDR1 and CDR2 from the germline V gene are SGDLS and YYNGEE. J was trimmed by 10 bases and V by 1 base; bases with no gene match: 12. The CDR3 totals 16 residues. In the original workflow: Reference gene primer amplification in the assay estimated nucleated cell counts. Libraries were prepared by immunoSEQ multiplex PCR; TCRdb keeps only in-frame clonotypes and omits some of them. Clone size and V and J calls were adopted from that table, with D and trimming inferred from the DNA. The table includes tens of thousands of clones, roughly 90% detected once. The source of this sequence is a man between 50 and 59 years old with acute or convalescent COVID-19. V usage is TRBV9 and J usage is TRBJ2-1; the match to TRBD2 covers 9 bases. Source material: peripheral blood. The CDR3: CASSVSGTSPTIEQFF. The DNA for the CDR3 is TGTGCCAGCAGCGTATCGGGGACTAGCCCCACTATCGAGCAGTTCTTC.